This is a list of T cell receptor beta chains from one sample in a study of shared clonotypes between healthy human individuals. Data came from immunoSEQ multiplex PCR; TCRdb stores just in-frame clones and leaves some out. Found here are some 2.3 million clones, over 90% of them singletons; the top ten hold 0.35% to 0.5%. The sequencing sample was made of naive CD4+ T cells from PBMCs. The source is a man between 18 and 29 years old in good health. Some clones in this sample may be carry-over from other donors' samples. CDR3s include the opening cysteine and the closing phenylalanine or tryptophan. Each record gives: V gene, clone size, J gene, CDR3 length, CDR3 protein. Clone sizes are given selectively: once, few, many, or a class where the clone is expanded.

TRBV5-1	-	TRBJ1-2	16	CASSLGGTGLNYGYTF
TRBV18	-	TRBJ1-1	10	CATTNGEAFF
TRBV28	-	TRBJ2-7	14	CASQLRGVTYEQYF
TRBV19	-	TRBJ1-4	14	CASRDTGRDEKLFF
TRBV28	-	TRBJ1-3	15	CASSSPGQGRTTIYF
TRBV18	-	TRBJ2-2	15	CASSPGRSNTGELFF
TRBV28	once	TRBJ2-1	14	CASSLRWGSNEQFF
TRBV6-5	-	TRBJ1-5	14	CASSYSGVNAAQHF
TRBV2	-	TRBJ2-1	16	CASTPGTSGSYNEQFF
TRBV6-1	-	TRBJ2-2	15	CASSRGQGAVGELFF
TRBV30	-	TRBJ2-6	19	CAWTGQGQAKASGANVLTF
TRBV7-2	-	TRBJ2-3	14	CASSVTESIGTQYF
TRBV19	-	TRBJ2-2	15	CASKVTASNTGELFF
TRBV11-3	-	TRBJ2-1	17	CASSFGLAGIEANEQFF
TRBV5-1	few	TRBJ1-2	13	CASSYDRGYGYTF
TRBV11-1	-	TRBJ2-3	15	CASTSYRASTDTQYF
TRBV7-3	-	TRBJ2-2	16	CASRLLRTPRAGELFF
TRBV10-1	-	TRBJ2-1	17	CASSEFRAVYSYNEQFF
TRBV7-2	-	TRBJ1-2	14	CASSSTGGSYGYTF
TRBV10-3	-	TRBJ2-3	16	CAISRDRGILTDTQYF
TRBV28	-	TRBJ1-3	15	CASRGSLGSGNTIYF
TRBV7-9	-	TRBJ1-3	15	CASSLSRSSGNTIYF
TRBV4-3	-	TRBJ1-1	15	CASSQRTGSNTEAFF
TRBV4-3	-	TRBJ2-3	18	CASSQVGMTGWGTDTQYF
TRBV9	-	TRBJ2-1	15	CASSVVGLPYNEQFF
TRBV11-3	-	TRBJ1-4	15	CASGRWEQKGEKLFF
TRBV29-1	-	TRBJ2-5	11	CSGGDGETQYF
TRBV6-5	-	TRBJ1-1	14	CASSPRDSYTEAFF
TRBV2	-	TRBJ2-6	16	CASSGDRGSGANVLTF
TRBV5-1	-	TRBJ2-1	15	CASRELAGVYYEQFF
TRBV28	once	TRBJ1-1	14	CASSTGTRNTEAFF
TRBV30	-	TRBJ1-3	13	CAWSVVAGNTIYF
TRBV7-9	-	TRBJ2-7	13	CASSVGSVLYQYF
TRBV5-1	-	TRBJ2-4	17	CASSFDNRAVRRNIQYF
TRBV11-2	-	TRBJ2-7	14	CASSSSRVAYEQYF
TRBV9	-	TRBJ1-3	14	CASSVAGSGNTIYF
TRBV5-8	-	TRBJ1-2	16	CASSLGGRWGAYGYTF
TRBV2	-	TRBJ1-2	12	CASSVYPTGYTF
TRBV28	once	TRBJ1-6	13	CASTESLHWALHF
TRBV28	-	TRBJ2-3	15	CASIPRQSSTDTQYF
TRBV9	-	TRBJ2-5	14	CASSVETQGETQYF
TRBV11-3	-	TRBJ2-3	15	CASSLGLVSTDTQYF
TRBV7-2	-	TRBJ1-1	14	CASSPTGGWVEAFF
TRBV6-6	-	TRBJ1-1	11	CASSYSNQAFF
TRBV19	-	TRBJ1-2	14	CASSTSESNYGYTF
TRBV9	-	TRBJ2-3	18	CASSPPYDWAGGTDTQYF
TRBV7-9	-	TRBJ1-1	17	CASSLGQGGILNTEAFF
TRBV6-6	-	TRBJ2-7	12	CASSRDFYEQYF
TRBV5-1	-	TRBJ1-1	13	CASSTNQGAEAFF
TRBV27	few	TRBJ1-2	14	CASSPGTEPYGYTF
TRBV15	-	TRBJ2-5	16	CATTPRIGAIQETQYF